The sequence of this T cell receptor (beta chain) was determined in a study of shared clonotypes between healthy human individuals. Concerning this clone: Its antigen is as yet unknown.

Some 30,000 T cell genomes (approximately 190 ng DNA) went into each sorted-subset replicate. How the authors handled the data: With immunoSEQ giving junction-only sequences and no quality scores, filtering differed. Clones were sequenced by immunoSEQ multiplex PCR, and TCRdb holds only the in-frame ones, with some missing. D and trimming come from the DNA, and the V and J calls and clone size come from that table. The sample yields 2.3 million or so clones, more than 80% seen once. Points from the study as a whole: Rarefaction exposed incomplete sorted-subset sequencing despite large depth.

This CDR3 is 14 amino acids long. Trimming cost V 4 bases and J 3 bases, with 13 bases left between them. From germline, CDR1 is SGHRS and CDR2 YFSETQ. The clonotype originates from a man younger than 35 in good health. Some clones in this sample may be carry-over from other donors' samples. Sequencing input: naive CD4+ T cells from PBMCs. Subset here: CD45RA+ positively selected. The chain is built from TRBV5-1 and TRBJ1-1; D is perhaps TRBD1 (5 bases). Written as DNA, the CDR3 is TGCGCCAGCAGCCTCAGTTCCAGGGACACTGAAGCTTTCTTT. Amino acid sequence: CASSLSSRDTEAFF.